This TCR beta chain was sequenced during a study of human T cells and chemical hapten exposure. Study-level background: Small discrepancies in pooled library volume mainly accounted for the varying TCR yields per sample.

Germline trimming cut 6 bases from V and 3 bases from J; bases unmatched to any gene: 7. The CDR3 runs to 15 residues. Each CDR3 protein is one row after TCRdb ran MiXCR on the RACE reads. The data show over 65,000 distinct CDR3 sequences, more than 9.5% seen once. Study-wide findings and caveats: The number of TCRs over 1 in 1000 frequency stayed unchanged after DPC. As the donors had alopecia, their immune response may differ from healthy people's.

This clonotype was recorded at least ten times. Its antigen is not identified. Noted time point: patch test 3, about 24 weeks after DPC sensitization. Described treatment: therapeutic diphenylcyclopropenone sensitization with weekly scalp DPC. Alopecia patients between 18 and 70 years old and suitable for DPC were used as donors. The sample here was whole blood, taken in connection with sensitization to the hapten diphenylcyclopropenone (DPC). The sequence was obtained from a woman in her fifties or sixties with alopecia areata. Some clones in this sample may be carry-over from other donors' samples. This chain links TRBV12-3 or TRBV12-4 with TRBJ2-7, with 11 nucleotides matching TRBD1. The CDR3: CASSLGTGGFYEQYF. DNA for the CDR3: TGTGCCAGCAGCCTTGGGACAGGGGGTTTCTACGAGCAGTACTTC.